This T cell receptor beta chain originates from a study of blood T cell repertoires in COVID-19. Study-wide background: Italy, Spain and the United States were the sources of the convalescent and acute COVID-19 samples.

This CDR3 is 15 amino acids long. With 0 bases removed from V and 5 bases from J, the gap between germline ends came to 14 bases. Germline V gene lookup returns CDR1 SGHRS and CDR2 YFSETQ. Methods used by the authors: Amplification of reference gene primers was used by the study to estimate nucleated cell counts. Sequencing used immunoSEQ multiplex PCR; TCRdb keeps in-frame clones, though not all of them. V, J and clone size are those of that table, while D and trimming were read from the DNA. The sample lists around 220,000 clones, approximately 78% seen once, with 7.5% to 9.5% in the top ten. The chain couples TRBV5-1 to TRBJ1-2; the D gene is possibly TRBD1 (5 bases). This sequence was found in a woman older than 75 with COVID-19, enrolled during active disease. Source material: peripheral blood. This CDR3 is CASSLAAGKGYGYTF. The CDR3 nucleotides are TGCGCCAGCAGCTTGGCGGCAGGGAAAGGGTATGGCTACACCTTC.